This T cell receptor (beta chain) is drawn from a study of control samples from healthy donors and cancer patients. This clone was observed once. The sample contains more than one DNA sequence encoding this CDR3. The repertoire was sequenced with immunoSEQ multiplex PCR; TCRdb's copy has only in-frame clones and lacks some. The data contain 100,000 to 150,000 clones, roughly 92% of them singletons. This receptor was taken from a man of 80 years or more with head and neck cancer. Specimen: PBMCs.

This CDR3 reads CASSLGGGNTEAFF. CDR3 coding DNA: TGCGCCAGCAGCTTAGGTGGGGGGAACACTGAAGCTTTCTTT. The chain joins TRBV5-1 to TRBJ1-1; maybe TRBD1 (5 bases). CDR1 SGHRS and CDR2 YFSETQ come from the germline V gene. This CDR3 is 14 amino acids long. V was clipped by 2 bases and J by 1 base, with 9 bases between them.